The 20 T cell receptor beta chains in this list originate from one sample, sequenced in a study of blood T cell repertoires in COVID-19. Profiling relied on immunoSEQ multiplex PCR, and the TCRdb table lists in-frame clones only, not all of them. Of some 64,000 clones in the sample, around 77% were seen once. The sequencing input was peripheral blood. These receptors came from a man of 80 years or more with active or convalescent COVID-19.

In this sample, this clone turned up a few times. The identical CDR3 is also encoded by other nucleotide sequences in the sample. This chain links TRBV7-3 with TRBJ2-7; perhaps TRBD1 as D (5 bases). CDR1 and CDR2 (germline): SGHTA, FQGTGA. CDR3 length: 16 amino acids. V was shortened by 3 bases and J by 2 bases, with 17 bases between the two germline ends. The DNA of the CDR3 is TGTGCCAGCAGCTTCCGACAGACGAACTCACCCTACGAGCAGTACTTC. This sequence encodes CASSFRQTNSPYEQYF.

This sequence joins TRBV28 and TRBJ2-6; a weak D match, TRBD2 (6 bases). Germline V CDR1 and CDR2: MDHEN, SYDVKM. V shed 11 bases and J shed 0 bases, with 14 bases lying between them. CDR3 length: 15 amino acids. CDR3: CAGGARGSGANVLTF. For the CDR3, the DNA is TGTGCCGGAGGGGCGCGGGGCTCTGGGGCCAACGTCCTGACTTTC.

The chain has TRBV10-1 and TRBJ2-2; TRBD2 agrees at 11 bases. CDR3 size: 15 residues. Trimming cost V 4 bases and J 6 bases; bases outside gene matches: 4. The V gene's germline CDR1 is WNHNN and CDR2 SYGVQD (reference sequence). The CDR3 region is CASSVVAGGPGELFF. The CDR3 DNA reads TGCGCCAGCAGTGTGGTAGCGGGAGGGCCCGGGGAGCTGTTTTTT.

This clone showed up just once. This chain links TRBV7-6 with TRBJ2-5; maybe TRBD1 (6 bases). The CDR3 contains 17 residues. Germline CDR1 is SGHVS and CDR2 is FNYEAQ. V lost 1 base and J lost 5, with 20 bases in between. The CDR3 region has the DNA TGTGCCAGCAGCTTAGGCGAGGGGACACCCTTGGTGGAGACCCAGTACTTC. It encodes CASSLGEGTPLVETQYF.

V usage is TRBV6-4 and J usage is TRBJ2-5; possible D gene TRBD2, 6 bases. This CDR3 is built from 15 residues. The V gene lost 6 bases and the J gene lost 4 bases, with 18 bases spanning the gap. Per the germline V gene, CDR1 is MRHNA and CDR2 is SNTAGT. CDR3 coding DNA: TGTGCCAGCAGCCCCCGAGGGAAGGGAGGAGAGACCCAGTACTTC. This gives the protein CASSPRGKGGETQYF.

The V gene is TRBV18, the J gene TRBJ1-4, with 9 bases matching TRBD1. J gave up 7 bases and V 4 bases, and 4 bases lay outside the gene matches. The germline V gene has CDR1 KGHSH and CDR2 LQKENI. The CDR3 has 14 amino acids. Here the CDR3 DNA reads TGTGCCAGCTCACAGGGACAGGGCAGTGAAAAACTGTTTTTT. This gives the protein CASSQGQGSEKLFF.

The J gene is TRBJ1-1, the V gene TRBV19, with 8 nucleotides matching TRBD1. After removal of 6 bases from V and 6 bases from J, the junction contained 0 bases not matched to a gene. Germline V gene sequence: CDR1 LNHDA, CDR2 SQIVND (reference sequence). The CDR3 is made up of 11 amino acids. The CDR3 reads CASSRGPEAFF. The CDR3 coding sequence is TGTGCCAGTAGCAGGGGGCCTGAAGCTTTCTTT.

Concerning this clone itself: Mismatch with germline at one junction end may stem from a read error. The J gene is TRBJ2-1, the V gene TRBV24-1; 9 bases are a match to TRBD2. CDR3 length: 20 amino acids. Germline-derived CDR1 and CDR2 are KGHDR and SFDVKD. CDR3: CATSDSQPLAGDRSFNEQFF. The CDR3 DNA sequence: TGTGCCACCAGTGATTCTCAACCTTTAGCGGGAGACCGATCCTTCAATGAGCAGTTCTTC.

This clone occurred a few times. This sequence joins TRBV5-8 and TRBJ1-1; maybe TRBD1 (5 bases). Looked up from germline, CDR1 is SGHTS and CDR2 is YDEGEE. This CDR3 has 14 amino acids. V lost 1 base and J lost 0, with 7 bases in between. Here the CDR3 reads CASSLQGMNTEAFF. The CDR3 DNA is TGTGCCAGCAGCTTGCAGGGTATGAACACTGAAGCTTTCTTT.

The CDR3 bases are TGTGCCAGCAGTGGTTGGACTAGCGGGTTCGGGGAGCAGTTCTTC. This gives the protein CASSGWTSGFGEQFF. This chain connects TRBV25-1 to TRBJ2-1; 11 bases line up with TRBD2. This CDR3 has 15 amino acids. Germline V gives CDR1 MGHDK, CDR2 SYGVNS. Trimming removed 4 bases from V and 10 bases from J; junction bases left unmatched: 9.

This clone has just a few counts. DNA for the CDR3: TGTGCCAGCAGTTTTACCGGGGGTGCTTTCTTT. Residues: CASSFTGGAFF. The chain uses TRBV2 and TRBJ1-1; maybe TRBD1 (5 bases). This CDR3 has 11 residues. V was shortened by 5 bases and J by 11 bases, with 12 bases between the two germline ends. Germline CDR1 SNHLY, CDR2 FYNNEI.

This chain uses TRBV21-1 with TRBJ2-4; the table's D call of TRBD2 was not tested on the DNA. TRBV21-1 is reported as a pseudogene. The CDR3 runs 15 residues. In nucleotides, the CDR3 is TGTGCCAGCAGTGCTTTGAGGAGGGCCATAAAGGTTCAGTACTTC. Residues: CASSALRRAIKVQYF.

CDR3 DNA sequence: TGTGCCAGTGGGGGCGGCAGGCTGAATGAAAAACTGTTTTTT. This gives the protein CASGGGRLNEKLFF. The chain carries TRBV19 and TRBJ1-4; a weak D match, TRBD1 (6 bases). Trimming left V 8 bases short and J 5 bases short, with 15 bases between. The CDR3 sequence is 14 residues long. CDR1 and CDR2 (germline): LNHDA, SQIVND (reference sequence).

The V and J genes are TRBV19 and TRBJ2-5; D remains unclear. The CDR3 is made up of 15 amino acids. The V gene lost 4 bases and the J gene lost 1 base, with 13 bases spanning the gap. Germline V gives CDR1 LNHDA, CDR2 SQIVND (reference sequence). Here the CDR3 reads CASSKSRVTQETQYF. CDR3 DNA sequence: TGTGCCAGTAGTAAGTCCCGAGTTACCCAAGAGACCCAGTACTTC.

J is TRBJ2-7 and V is TRBV6-5; D is possibly TRBD1 (5 bases). V lost 7 bases to trimming and J lost 4 bases, with 20 bases between them. From germline, CDR1 is MNHEY and CDR2 SVGAGI. The CDR3 sequence is 15 residues long. CDR3 bases: TGTGCCAGCATCGAAGGGGCTGCCGTCCCTTACGAGCAGTACTTC. This codes for CASIEGAAVPYEQYF.

The chain recombines TRBV5-4 with TRBJ2-7, with TRBD2 as a possible D gene (6 bases). Germline V gives CDR1 SGHNT, CDR2 YYREEE (reference sequence). The CDR3 spans 13 residues. Deletions cut 7 bases from V and 1 base from J, with 12 bases between. Written as DNA, the CDR3 is TGTGCCAGCGCTGCTAGCGAGTCCTACGAGCAGTACTTC. As protein: CASAASESYEQYF. The full variable domain, in which reference TRBV5-4 and TRBJ2-7 provide the parts outside the CDR3, is ETGVTQSPTHLIKTRGQQVTLRCSSQSGHNTVSWYQQALGQGPQFIFQYYREEENGRGNFPPRFSGLQFPNYSSELNVNALELDDSALYLCASAASESYEQYFGPGTRLTVT.

The chain links TRBV27 to TRBJ1-2; unclear D gene. The germline V gene encodes CDR1 MNHEY and CDR2 SMNVEV (reference sequence). This CDR3 has 14 amino acids. V was shortened by 6 bases and J by 2 bases, with 13 bases between the two germline ends. CDR3 sequence (DNA): TGTGCCAGCAGGCAGGCCGGGATCAACTATGGCTACACCTTC. This sequence encodes CASRQAGINYGYTF.

This clone has at least ten counts. The chain has TRBV27 and TRBJ1-6; D not resolved. CDR3 length equals 15 residues. In germline, CDR1 is MNHEY, CDR2 SMNVEV (reference sequence). Deletions cut 2 bases from V and 10 bases from J, with 15 bases between. This CDR3 is CASSLDYSGRSPLHF. The CDR3 region has the DNA TGTGCCAGCAGTTTAGACTACTCCGGGCGCTCACCCCTCCACTTT.

The rearrangement uses TRBV9 and TRBJ2-1; 10 bases map to TRBD2. V shed 4 bases, J shed 0 bases, and the junction held 1 base outside the gene matches. This CDR3 spans 15 amino acids. Germline V gene sequence: CDR1 SGDLS, CDR2 YYNGEE. The CDR3 sequence is CASSSSGSSYNEQFF. CDR3 coding DNA: TGTGCCAGCAGCTCTAGCGGGAGCTCCTACAATGAGCAGTTCTTC.

This clone was counted between two and nine times. The gene calls are TRBV7-2 and TRBJ1-1; maybe TRBD1 (6 bases). Germline loops: CDR1 SGHTA, CDR2 FQGNSA. Trimming removed 3 bases from V and 5 bases from J, with 10 bases in between. The CDR3 runs 13 residues. The CDR3 spells CASSFRQGTEAFF. As DNA, the CDR3 is TGTGCCAGCAGCTTCCGGCAGGGGACTGAAGCTTTCTTT.